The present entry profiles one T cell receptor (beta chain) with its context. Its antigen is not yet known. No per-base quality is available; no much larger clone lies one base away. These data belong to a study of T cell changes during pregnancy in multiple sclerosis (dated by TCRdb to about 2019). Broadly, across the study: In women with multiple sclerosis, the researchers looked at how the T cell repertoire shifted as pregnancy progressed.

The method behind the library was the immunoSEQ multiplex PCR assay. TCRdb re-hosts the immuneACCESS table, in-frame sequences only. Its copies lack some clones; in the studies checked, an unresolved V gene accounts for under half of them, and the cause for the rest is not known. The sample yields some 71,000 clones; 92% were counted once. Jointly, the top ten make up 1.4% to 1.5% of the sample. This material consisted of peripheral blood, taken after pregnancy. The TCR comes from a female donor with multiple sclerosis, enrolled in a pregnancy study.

The DNA sequence is TGTGCCGCCCGACAGGTATTCGATCTGGGCTACACCTTC. Protein translation: CAARQVFDLGYTF. The chain was built from TRBV6-5 and TRBJ1-2, and possibly TRBD1, on 6 matching bases. From cysteine to phenylalanine, the CDR3 is 13 amino acids long. Only the CDR3 DNA is retained, 39 bases long and in frame from the first base. From a lookup of the germline V gene, CDR1 and CDR2 are MNHEY and SVGAGI. The trim is 11 bases for V and 8 bases for J, with a gap of 21 bases between the germline ends.